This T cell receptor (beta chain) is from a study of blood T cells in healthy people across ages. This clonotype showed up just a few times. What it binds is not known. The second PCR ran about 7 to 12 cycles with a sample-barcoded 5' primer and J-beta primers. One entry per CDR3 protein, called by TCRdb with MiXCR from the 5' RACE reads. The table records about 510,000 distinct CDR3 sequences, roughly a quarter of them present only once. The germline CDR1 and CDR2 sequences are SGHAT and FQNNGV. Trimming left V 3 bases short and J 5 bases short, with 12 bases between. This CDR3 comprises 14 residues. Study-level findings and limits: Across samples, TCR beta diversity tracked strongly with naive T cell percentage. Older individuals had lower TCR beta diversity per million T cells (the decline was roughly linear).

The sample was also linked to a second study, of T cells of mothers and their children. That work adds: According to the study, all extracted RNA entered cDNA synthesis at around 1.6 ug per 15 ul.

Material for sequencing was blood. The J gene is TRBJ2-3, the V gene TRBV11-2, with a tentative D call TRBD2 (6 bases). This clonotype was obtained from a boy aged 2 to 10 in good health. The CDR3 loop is CASSFREWIDTQYF. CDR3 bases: TGTGCCAGCAGCTTCCGGGAGTGGATAGATACGCAGTATTTT.